This T cell receptor (beta chain) was identified during a study of blood T cell repertoires in COVID-19. V was pared by 0 bases and J by 4 bases, with 6 bases of the junction left unmatched. Germline V gene lookup returns CDR1 SGHAT and CDR2 FQDESV (reference sequence). The CDR3 loop spans 16 amino acids. Repertoires were generated with immunoSEQ multiplex PCR, while TCRdb's copy carries only in-frame clones and drops some. Among roughly 58,000 clones listed, around 76% were seen once. The sequence derives from a man in his fifties with active or convalescent COVID-19. V is TRBV11-1 and J is TRBJ2-1, with 7 bases fitting TRBD2. Sequencing was performed on peripheral blood. The DNA for the CDR3 is TGTGCCAGCAGCTTAGCCGCGGGAGCTTGGTACAATGAGCAGTTCTTC. This sequence encodes CASSLAAGAWYNEQFF.